These 11 T cell receptor beta chains originate from one sample sequenced in a study of technical replicates of blood from a handful of donors. Assay used: immunoSEQ multiplex PCR; TCRdb lists only in-frame clones, some missing. The sample holds tens of thousands of clones, 85% to 90% seen once. The sample consisted of PBMCs. All receptors derive from a human donor in good health. Some clones in this sample may be carry-over from other donors' samples.

CDR3 region: CASSLVVLGEGYGYTF. CDR3 in DNA: TGTGCCAGCAGCTTAGTCGTATTGGGGGAGGGCTATGGCTACACCTTC. The chain employs TRBV7-2 and TRBJ1-2, with D possibly TRBD1 on 5 matching bases. V gave up 1 base and J gave up 4 bases, with 16 bases separating them. The germline V gene has CDR1 SGHTA and CDR2 FQGNSA. The CDR3 is 16 residues long.

The genes are TRBV5-1 and TRBJ2-2, with D perhaps TRBD1 (5 bases). Germline CDR1 SGHRS, CDR2 YFSETQ. CDR3 size: 15 residues. Trimming removed 2 bases from V and 4 bases from J, with 12 bases in between. CDR3 region: CASSFRTIRTGELFF. The CDR3, as DNA: TGCGCCAGCAGCTTTAGGACAATTCGCACCGGGGAGCTGTTTTTT.

The rearrangement links TRBV11-1 to TRBJ2-1, with 9 bases fitting TRBD1. V was clipped by 5 bases and J by 2 bases; unmatched bases: 10. The CDR3 totals 17 residues. Germline V gives CDR1 SGHAT, CDR2 FQDESV (reference sequence). The CDR3 loop reads CASSTPRGTGPYNEQFF. The CDR3 nucleotides are TGTGCCAGCAGCACCCCCCGCGGGACAGGGCCCTACAATGAGCAGTTCTTC. Full variable domain (remainder filled in from reference TRBV11-1 and TRBJ2-1): EAEVAQSPRYKITEKSQAVAFWCDPISGHATLYWYRQILGQGPELLVQFQDESVVDDSQLPKDRFSAERLKGVDSTLKIQPAELGDSAMYLCASSTPRGTGPYNEQFFGPGTRLTVL.

The genes are TRBV7-9 and TRBJ2-7; 8 bases are shared with TRBD1. Germline assignment: CDR1 SEHNR and CDR2 FQNEAQ (reference sequence). CDR3 size: 12 residues. With V trimmed by 4 bases and J by 7 bases, 3 bases remained unmatched. This CDR3 reads CASSSRDREQYF. CDR3 bases: TGTGCCAGCAGCTCCCGGGACAGGGAGCAGTACTTC.

The V and J genes are TRBV4-2 and TRBJ1-5; 8 nucleotides agree with TRBD1. The junction had 6 bases not matched to a gene; V was cut back by 7 bases and J by 1 base. CDR1 is LGHNA, CDR2 YNFKEQ, per germline. This CDR3 is built from 15 residues. The CDR3 DNA reads TGTGCCAGCAACTACGACAGGGGAAGCAATCAGCCCCAGCATTTT. It is translated as CASNYDRGSNQPQHF.

The genes are TRBV19 and TRBJ2-5, with TRBD2 matching over 7 bases. In germline, CDR1 is LNHDA, CDR2 SQIVND (reference sequence). V lost 2 bases to trimming and J lost 4 bases; unmatched junction nucleotides: 7. CDR3 size: 15 residues. The chain's CDR3 is CASSIWGREGETQYF. The CDR3, as DNA: TGTGCCAGTAGTATATGGGGGAGGGAAGGAGAGACCCAGTACTTC.

CDR3 DNA sequence: TGCGCCAGCAGCCCCGGGATGGGTGAAAAACTGTTTTTT. Translating gives CASSPGMGEKLFF. V is TRBV5-1 and J is TRBJ1-4, with D uncertain. Germline CDR1 reads SGHRS; CDR2 reads YFSETQ. With 4 bases removed from V and 7 bases from J, the gap between germline ends came to 11 bases. This CDR3 spans 13 amino acids. The whole variable domain, filled in from reference TRBV5-1 and TRBJ1-4, reads KAGVTQTPRYLIKTRGQQVTLSCSPISGHRSVSWYQQTPGQGLQFLFEYFSETQRNKGNFPGRFSGRQFSNSRSEMNVSTLELGDSALYLCASSPGMGEKLFFGSGTQLSVL.

The chain uses TRBV7-2 and TRBJ1-4; no clear D. Germline V CDR1 and CDR2: SGHTA, FQGNSA. The CDR3 consists of 15 residues. Trimming took off 1 base at V and 7 bases at J, with 13 bases between the two ends. CDR3 in amino acids: CASSLGFVSGEKLFF. CDR3 sequence (DNA): TGTGCCAGCAGCTTAGGTTTTGTCAGCGGTGAAAAACTGTTTTTT.

J is TRBJ2-7 and V is TRBV2; possibly TRBD2 for D (5 bases). Germline-derived CDR1 and CDR2 are SNHLY and FYNNEI. This CDR3 is 14 amino acids long. Trimming shortened V by 4 bases and J by 3 bases, and 13 bases separated the two germline ends. The DNA for the CDR3 is TGTGCCAGCAGTGGACCTGACTACGTCTACGAGCAGTACTTC. Its translation: CASSGPDYVYEQYF.

The chain carries TRBV4-3 and TRBJ1-1, with a possible D match to TRBD1 (5 bases). Trimming shortened V by 0 bases and J by 11 bases, and 19 bases separated the two germline ends. This CDR3 contains 15 residues. The germline V gene encodes CDR1 LGHNA and CDR2 YSLEER. CDR3 coding DNA: TGCGCCAGCAGCCAAGAGGGCAGGGTTCCCCCCAGGGCTTTCTTT. Its protein is CASSQEGRVPPRAFF.

The chain joins TRBV7-9 to TRBJ2-5; no clear D. The CDR3 has 14 amino acids. The ends were cut back, 5 bases at V and 5 bases at J, with 15 bases in the middle. Germline loops: CDR1 SEHNR, CDR2 FQNEAQ (reference sequence). The CDR3 reads CASSQDLFKETQYF. CDR3 nucleotides: TGTGCCAGCAGCCAAGATCTATTTAAGGAGACCCAGTACTTC.